This entry concerns a single T cell receptor (beta chain). These data belong to a study of blood T cell repertoires in COVID-19. The V end lost 3 bases, the J end lost 0 bases, and 18 bases lay between the germline ends. The germline CDR1 and CDR2 sequences are DFQATT and SNEGSKA (reference sequence). The CDR3 is 17 residues long. This table comes from immunoSEQ multiplex PCR, and its TCRdb copy is limited to in-frame clones, with some not included. The sample consists of around 240,000 clones, 70% to 90% of them appearing once. Material for sequencing was PBMCs or T cells enriched from blood (not recorded which). This receptor was obtained from a woman aged 45-65 years who had recovered from COVID-19. The V gene is TRBV20-1, the J gene TRBJ1-3; weak D call: TRBD1 (5 bases). The CDR3 sequence is CSASSRSWGLSGNTIYF. CDR3 DNA: TGCAGTGCTAGTAGTCGGTCCTGGGGCCTCTCTGGAAACACCATATATTTT.